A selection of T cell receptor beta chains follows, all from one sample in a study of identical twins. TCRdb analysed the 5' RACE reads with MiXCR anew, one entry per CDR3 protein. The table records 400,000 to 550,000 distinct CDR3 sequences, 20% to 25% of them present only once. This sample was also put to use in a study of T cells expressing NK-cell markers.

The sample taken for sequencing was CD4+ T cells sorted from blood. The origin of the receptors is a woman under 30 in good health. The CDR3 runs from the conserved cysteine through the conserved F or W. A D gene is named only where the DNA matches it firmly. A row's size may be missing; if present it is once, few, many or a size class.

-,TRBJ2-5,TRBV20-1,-,TGCAGTGCTAGACAGGGGAAAGAGACCCAGTACTTC,CSARQGKETQYF
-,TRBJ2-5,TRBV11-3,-,TGTGCCAGCTGCCAGTCCCCTCTCCAAGAGACCCAGTACTTC,CASCQSPLQETQYF
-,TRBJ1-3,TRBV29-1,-,TGCAGCGTTGATCGACGGCTCTCTGGAAACACCATATATTTT,CSVDRRLSGNTIYF
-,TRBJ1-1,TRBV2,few,TGTGCCAGCAGTGTACTAGGGGGTGAAGCTTTCTTT,CASSVLGGEAFF
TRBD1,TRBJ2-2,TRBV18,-,TGTGCCAGCTCACATGGACAGGTGTGGACGGGGGAGCTGTTTTTT,CASSHGQVWTGELFF
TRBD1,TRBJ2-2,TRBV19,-,TGTGCCAGTAGTACGTACAGGGGACAGAAGAACACCGGGGAGCTGTTTTTT,CASSTYRGQKNTGELFF
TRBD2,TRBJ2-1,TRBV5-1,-,TGCGCCACCCAAAAAGGACTAGCGGGATACAATGAGCAGTTCTTC,CATQKGLAGYNEQFF
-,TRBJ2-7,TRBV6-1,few,TGTGCCAGCAGGAACGGGGGGCTCACCTCCTACGAGCAGTACTTC,CASRNGGLTSYEQYF
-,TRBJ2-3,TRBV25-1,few,TGTGCCAGCAGTGAGGAGGTCACGCAGTATTTT,CASSEEVTQYF
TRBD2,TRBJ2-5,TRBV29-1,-,TGCAGCGTTGTGCGGGACTATTCTGGGGAGACCCAGTACTTC,CSVVRDYSGETQYF
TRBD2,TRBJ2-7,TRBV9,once,TGTGCCAGCAGCGCCGAGGGCCAGCGGGAGGGATGGGAGCAGTACTTC,CASSAEGQREGWEQYF
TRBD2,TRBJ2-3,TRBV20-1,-,TGCAGTGCTAGTCGCACTAGCGTTACAGATACGCAGTATTTT,CSASRTSVTDTQYF
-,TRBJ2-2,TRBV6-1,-,TGTGCCAGCAGAGAACAGGGTACCACCGGGGAGCTGTTTTTT,CASREQGTTGELFF
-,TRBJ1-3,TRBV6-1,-,TGTGCCAGCAGAGGGGCGCAGGGAAACACCATATATTTT,CASRGAQGNTIYF
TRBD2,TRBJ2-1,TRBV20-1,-,TGCAGTGGGGGAGGGCCGAACTCCTACAATGAGCAGTTCTTC,CSGGGPNSYNEQFF
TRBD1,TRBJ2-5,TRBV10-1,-,TGCGCCAGCAGTTGGGGACAGACAAAAGAGACCCAGTACTTC,CASSWGQTKETQYF
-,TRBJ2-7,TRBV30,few,TGTGCCTGGAGCGGAACCCCCGTTGGTGGATATATTAACGGCGAGCAGTACTTC,CAWSGTPVGGYINGEQYF
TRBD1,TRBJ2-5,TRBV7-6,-,TGTGCCAGCAGCTCCTCCCGGGACAGAGAGACCCAGTACTTC,CASSSSRDRETQYF
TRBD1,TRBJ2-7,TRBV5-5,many,TGTGCCAGCACGACAGGGTCCGAGCAGTACTTC,CASTTGSEQYF
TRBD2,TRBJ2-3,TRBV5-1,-,TGCGCCAGCAGCTTGTTGGCTAGCGGGAGAGTCACAGATACGCAGTATTTT,CASSLLASGRVTDTQYF
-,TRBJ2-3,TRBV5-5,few,TGTGCCAGCAGCTCGCAGGGTAACACAGATACGCAGTATTTT,CASSSQGNTDTQYF
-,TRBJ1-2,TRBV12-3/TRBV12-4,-,TGTGCCAGCAGTTCCAGGGGTGTGGTGAACTATGGCTACACCTTC,CASSSRGVVNYGYTF
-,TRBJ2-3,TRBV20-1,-,TGCAGTGCTAGAGTCCCAGTTACAGATACGCAGTATTTT,CSARVPVTDTQYF
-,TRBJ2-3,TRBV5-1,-,TGCGCCAGCAGCTTGGATACTACCCACATAACGCGCACAGATACGCAGTATTTT,CASSLDTTHITRTDTQYF
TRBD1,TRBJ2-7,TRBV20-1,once,TGCAGTGCTCTAAGACAGGGTCGATCCGAGCAGTACTTC,CSALRQGRSEQYF
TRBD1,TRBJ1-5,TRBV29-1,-,TGCAGCGTTGGAGGGGGCGCGGATCAGCCCCAGCATTTT,CSVGGGADQPQHF
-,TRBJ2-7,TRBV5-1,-,TGCGCCAGCAGCTTTGACTACCAGTTCCACTACGAGCAGTACTTC,CASSFDYQFHYEQYF